What follows is one T cell receptor beta chain and its context. Its antigen is as yet unknown. This sample was taken from a study of early T cells in non-severe SARS-CoV-2 infection. Study context: The study sequenced bulk RNA from unsorted whole blood, with chains unpaired.

Separate cDNA molecules each had unique molecular identifiers attached to them. TCRdb independently ran MiXCR on the 5' RACE reads; one entry per CDR3 protein. Counted here are 20,000 to 25,000 distinct CDR3 sequences, less than 5.5% occurring once; the ten biggest clones make up roughly 4.3%. Findings and limits, study-wide: VDJdb-based matching was biased toward anti-spike CD8 responses and missed private and CD4 specificities.

The clonotype comes from an adult who was a healthcare worker with PCR-confirmed SARS-CoV-2 infection or an uninfected control (not recorded which). Sequencing was performed on whole blood.

CDR3 in DNA: TGTGCCAGCAGTTTAAGACAGATCGACAATCAGCCCCAGCATTTT. Encoded protein: CASSLRQIDNQPQHF. The V and J genes are TRBV12-3 or TRBV12-4 and TRBJ1-5; weak D call: TRBD1 (5 bases). The ends were cut back, 2 bases at V and 3 bases at J, with 11 bases in the middle. The CDR3 length is 15 residues.